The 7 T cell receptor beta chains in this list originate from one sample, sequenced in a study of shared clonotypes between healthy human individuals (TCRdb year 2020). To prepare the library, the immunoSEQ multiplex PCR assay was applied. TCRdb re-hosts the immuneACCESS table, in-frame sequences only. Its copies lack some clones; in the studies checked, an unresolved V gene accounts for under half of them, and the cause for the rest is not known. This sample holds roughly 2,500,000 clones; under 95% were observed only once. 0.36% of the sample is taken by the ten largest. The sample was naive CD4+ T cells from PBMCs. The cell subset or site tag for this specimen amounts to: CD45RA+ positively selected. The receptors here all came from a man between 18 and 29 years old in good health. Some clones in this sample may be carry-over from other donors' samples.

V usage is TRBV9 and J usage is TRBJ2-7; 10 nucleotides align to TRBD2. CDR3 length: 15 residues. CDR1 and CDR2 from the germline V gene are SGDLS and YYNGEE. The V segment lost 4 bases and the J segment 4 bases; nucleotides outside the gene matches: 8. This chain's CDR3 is CASSKLAGPGYEQYF. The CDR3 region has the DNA TGTGCCAGCAGCAAACTAGCGGGACCCGGGTACGAGCAGTACTTC.

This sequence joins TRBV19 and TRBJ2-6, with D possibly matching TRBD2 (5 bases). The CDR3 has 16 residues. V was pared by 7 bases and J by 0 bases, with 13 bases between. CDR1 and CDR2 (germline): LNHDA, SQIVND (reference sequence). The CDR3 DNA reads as TGTGCCAGTAACCCGGTGGGGAGCTCTGGGGCCAACGTCCTGACTTTC. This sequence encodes CASNPVGSSGANVLTF.

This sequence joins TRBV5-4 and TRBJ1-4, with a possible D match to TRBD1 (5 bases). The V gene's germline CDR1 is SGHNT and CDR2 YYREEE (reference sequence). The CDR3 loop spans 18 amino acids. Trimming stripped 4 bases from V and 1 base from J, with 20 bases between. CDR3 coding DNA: TGTGCCAGCAGCACGGGGGTTAGGGCCGATCAAACTAATGAAAAACTGTTTTTT. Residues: CASSTGVRADQTNEKLFF.

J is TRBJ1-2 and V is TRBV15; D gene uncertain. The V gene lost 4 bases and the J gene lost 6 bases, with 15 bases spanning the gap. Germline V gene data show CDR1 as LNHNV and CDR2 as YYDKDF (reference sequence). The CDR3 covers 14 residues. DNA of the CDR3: TGTGCCACCAGCACCCCTCTGAGGGTGGATGGCTACACCTTC. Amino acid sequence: CATSTPLRVDGYTF.

The CDR3 DNA is TGCGCCAGCAGCTTGTCAGCCTCCGGGACAGGGTGGTTGGTTAATGAAAAACTGTTTTTT. Residues: CASSLSASGTGWLVNEKLFF. This sequence joins TRBV5-1 and TRBJ1-4; TRBD1 aligns across 9 bases. The trim removed 1 base at V and 4 bases at J, leaving 17 bases unmatched. Germline CDR1 SGHRS, CDR2 YFSETQ. The CDR3 totals 20 residues.

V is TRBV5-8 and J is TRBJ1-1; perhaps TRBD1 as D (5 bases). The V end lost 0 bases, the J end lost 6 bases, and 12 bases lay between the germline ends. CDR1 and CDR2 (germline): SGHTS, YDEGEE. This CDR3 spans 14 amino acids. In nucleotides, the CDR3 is TGTGCCAGCAGCTTGGGGGGGACGGGCGCTGAAGCTTTCTTT. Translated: CASSLGGTGAEAFF.

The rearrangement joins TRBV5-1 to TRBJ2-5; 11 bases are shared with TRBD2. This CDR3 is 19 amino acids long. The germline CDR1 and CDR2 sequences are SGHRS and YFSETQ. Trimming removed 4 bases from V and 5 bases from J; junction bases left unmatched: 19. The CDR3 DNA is TGCGCCAGCAGCCACACACTCTCGACTAGCGGGATGGTACGGGAGACCCAGTACTTC. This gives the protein CASSHTLSTSGMVRETQYF.